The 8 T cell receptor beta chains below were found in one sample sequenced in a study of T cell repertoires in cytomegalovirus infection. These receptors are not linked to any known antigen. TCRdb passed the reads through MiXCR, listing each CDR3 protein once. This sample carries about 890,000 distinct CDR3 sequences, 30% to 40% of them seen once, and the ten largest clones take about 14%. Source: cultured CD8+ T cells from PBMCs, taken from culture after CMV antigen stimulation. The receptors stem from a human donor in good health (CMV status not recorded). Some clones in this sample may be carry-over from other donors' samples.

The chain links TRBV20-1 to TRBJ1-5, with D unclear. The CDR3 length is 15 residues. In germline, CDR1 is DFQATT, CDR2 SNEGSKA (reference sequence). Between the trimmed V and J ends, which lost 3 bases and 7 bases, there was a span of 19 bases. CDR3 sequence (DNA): TGCAGTGCTAGGGGCGTGGAGGGATTAGGACAGCCCCAGCATTTT. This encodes CSARGVEGLGQPQHF.

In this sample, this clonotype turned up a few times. The CDR3, as DNA: TGTGCCAGCATCCTTCGGACAGGGGGCTACAATGAGCAGTTCTTC. Residues: CASILRTGGYNEQFF. V gene TRBV7-9 combines with J gene TRBJ2-1; 10 nucleotides agree with TRBD1. Germline-derived CDR1 and CDR2 are SEHNR and FQNEAQ (reference sequence). The CDR3 covers 15 residues. V was clipped by 7 bases and J by 3 bases; unmatched bases: 6.

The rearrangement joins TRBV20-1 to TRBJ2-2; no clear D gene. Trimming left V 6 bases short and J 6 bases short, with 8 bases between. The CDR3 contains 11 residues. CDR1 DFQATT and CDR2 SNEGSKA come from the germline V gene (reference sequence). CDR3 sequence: CSAPGSGELFF. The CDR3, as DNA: TGCAGTGCGCCAGGATCCGGGGAGCTGTTTTTT.

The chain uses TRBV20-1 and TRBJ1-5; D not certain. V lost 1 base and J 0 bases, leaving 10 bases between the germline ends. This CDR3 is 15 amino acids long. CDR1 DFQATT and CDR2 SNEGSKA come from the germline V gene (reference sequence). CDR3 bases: TGCAGTGCTAGAGCTCCCGGGTATAGCAATCAGCCCCAGCATTTT. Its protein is CSARAPGYSNQPQHF.

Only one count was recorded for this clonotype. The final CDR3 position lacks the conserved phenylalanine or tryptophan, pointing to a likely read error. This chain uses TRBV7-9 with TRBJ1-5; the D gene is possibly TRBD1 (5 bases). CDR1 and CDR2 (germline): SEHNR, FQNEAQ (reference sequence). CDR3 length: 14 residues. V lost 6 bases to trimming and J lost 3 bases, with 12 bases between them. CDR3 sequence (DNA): TGTGCCAGCAGTCGGGACGTTACCAATCAGCCCCAGCATGTT. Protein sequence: CASSRDVTNQPQHV.

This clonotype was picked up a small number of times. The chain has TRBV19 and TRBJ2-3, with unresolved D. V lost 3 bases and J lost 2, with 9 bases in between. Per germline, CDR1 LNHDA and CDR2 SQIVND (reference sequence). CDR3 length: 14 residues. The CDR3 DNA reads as TGTGCCAGTAGTATCCCCCTTTTCACAGATACGCAGTATTTT. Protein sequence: CASSIPLFTDTQYF.

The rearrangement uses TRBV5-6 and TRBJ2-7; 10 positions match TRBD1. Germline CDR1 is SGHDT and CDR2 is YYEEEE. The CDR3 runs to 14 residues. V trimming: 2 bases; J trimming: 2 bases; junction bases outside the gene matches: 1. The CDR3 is CASSFGTGAYEQYV. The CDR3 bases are TGTGCCAGCAGCTTCGGGACAGGGGCCTACGAGCAGTACGTC.

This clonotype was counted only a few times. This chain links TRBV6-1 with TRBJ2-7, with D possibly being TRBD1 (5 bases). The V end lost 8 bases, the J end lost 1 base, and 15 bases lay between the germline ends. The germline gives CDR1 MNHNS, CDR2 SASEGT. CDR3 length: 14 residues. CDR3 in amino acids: CASRGFQGSYEQYV. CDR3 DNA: TGTGCCAGCCGCGGTTTTCAGGGTTCCTACGAGCAGTACGTC.